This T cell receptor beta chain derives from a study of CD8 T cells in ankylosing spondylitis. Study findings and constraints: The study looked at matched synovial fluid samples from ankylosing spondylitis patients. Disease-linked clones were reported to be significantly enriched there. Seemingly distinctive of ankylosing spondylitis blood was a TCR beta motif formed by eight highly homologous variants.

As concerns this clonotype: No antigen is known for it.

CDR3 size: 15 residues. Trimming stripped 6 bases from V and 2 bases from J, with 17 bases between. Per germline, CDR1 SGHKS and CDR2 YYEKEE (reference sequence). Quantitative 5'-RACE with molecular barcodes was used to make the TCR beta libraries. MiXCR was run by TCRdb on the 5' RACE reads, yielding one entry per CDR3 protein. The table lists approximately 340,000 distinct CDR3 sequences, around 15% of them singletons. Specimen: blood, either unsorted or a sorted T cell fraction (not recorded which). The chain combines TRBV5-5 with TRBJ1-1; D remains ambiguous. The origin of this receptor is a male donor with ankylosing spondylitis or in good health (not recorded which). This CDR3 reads CASNLGATPNTEAFF. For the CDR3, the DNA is TGTGCCAGCAACCTCGGTGCGACGCCCAACACTGAAGCTTTCTTT.